The 19 T cell receptor beta chains listed next were all sequenced from one sample in a study of T cell responses to AZD1222 COVID-19 vaccine. Repertoires were generated with immunoSEQ multiplex PCR, while TCRdb's copy carries only in-frame clones and drops some. The repertoire holds 150,000 to 200,000 clones, with more than 80% as singletons. The sample in question was peripheral blood, obtained 28 days after the second dose of the MenACWY control vaccine. These receptor sequences come from an adult who received the MenACWY meningococcal vaccine as a control.

V usage is TRBV7-8 and J usage is TRBJ1-1, with D possibly TRBD1 on 6 matching bases. The CDR3 totals 18 residues. Germline-derived CDR1 and CDR2 are SGHVS and FQNEAQ. The germline V and J ends were trimmed by 1 base and 6 bases, with 24 bases remaining between them. The DNA of the CDR3 is TGTGCCAGCAGCTTAGTTGAGATGGGGGGCGTGTTAGGTCCTGAAGCTTTCTTT. It yields the protein CASSLVEMGGVLGPEAFF.

The chain has TRBV9 and TRBJ1-1; no clear D gene. V lost 4 bases and J lost 6, with 16 bases in between. The CDR3 consists of 14 residues. CDR1 SGDLS and CDR2 YYNGEE come from the germline V gene. The CDR3, as DNA: TGTGCCAGCAGCCTCCGGACCGAGGCCCCTGAAGCTTTCTTT. Translation: CASSLRTEAPEAFF. Drawing the rest from reference TRBV9 and TRBJ1-1, the complete variable domain is DSGVTQTPKHLITATGQRVTLRCSPRSGDLSVYWYQQSLDQGLQFLIQYYNGEERAKGNILERFSAQQFPDLHSELNLSSLELGDSALYFCASSLRTEAPEAFFGQGTRLTVV.

This sequence joins TRBV10-1 and TRBJ2-2, with D perhaps matching TRBD2 (7 bases). This CDR3 comprises 17 residues. From germline, CDR1 is WNHNN and CDR2 SYGVQD (reference sequence). With 6 bases removed from V and 1 base from J, the gap between germline ends came to 18 bases. CDR3: CASSEGGGYLNTGELFF. The CDR3 nucleotides are TGCGCCAGCAGCGAGGGAGGGGGTTACCTGAACACCGGGGAGCTGTTTTTT.

J is TRBJ2-7 and V is TRBV7-2, with a weak D call TRBD2 (6 bases). The CDR3 runs to 15 residues. The germline V gene has CDR1 SGHTA and CDR2 FQGNSA. The V end was cut by 5 bases, the J end by 1 base, with 15 bases between. For the CDR3, the DNA is TGTGCCAGCAGCCGGGGCGGGACTCAGTCCTACGAGCAGTACTTC. It translates to CASSRGGTQSYEQYF.

The chain has TRBV29-1 and TRBJ2-1; D tentatively fits TRBD1 or TRBD2 (5 bases each). The CDR3 spans 19 residues. Germline V CDR1 and CDR2: SQVTM, ANQGSEA. Trimming removed 4 bases at V and 0 bases at J, with 25 bases between. DNA of the CDR3: TGCAGCGTTGTCCCCCTGAGGGGATCGGCGGTTTTCTCCTACAATGAGCAGTTCTTC. Protein sequence: CSVVPLRGSAVFSYNEQFF.

The chain uses TRBV19 and TRBJ2-7; D call uncertain. Looked up from germline, CDR1 is LNHDA and CDR2 is SQIVND (reference sequence). Trimming stripped 8 bases from V and 3 bases from J, with 23 bases between. The CDR3 runs 16 residues. As DNA, the CDR3 is TGTGCCAGTTCCCCCCTTTCGGTGCCGCCCCACTACGAGCAGTACTTC. It specifies CASSPLSVPPHYEQYF.

This rearrangement joins TRBV18 to TRBJ2-3; the match to TRBD2 covers 9 bases. Trimming cost V 2 bases and J 5 bases; bases outside gene matches: 8. The length of the CDR3 is 16 residues. CDR1 is KGHSH and CDR2 is LQKENI in the germline V gene. The CDR3 protein is CASSPDVTLAGDTQYF. The CDR3 nucleotides read TGTGCCAGCTCACCAGACGTAACACTAGCGGGAGATACGCAGTATTTT.

This clone was seen a handful of times. V usage is TRBV29-1 and J usage is TRBJ1-1; 7 nucleotides agree with TRBD1. V shed 8 bases and J 1 base; nucleotides not matched to a gene: 13. In germline, CDR1 is SQVTM, CDR2 ANQGSEA. This CDR3 comprises 15 residues. The CDR3 DNA follows: TGCAGCCCCAATCGACAGGGACGAGGGAACACTGAAGCTTTCTTT. Protein: CSPNRQGRGNTEAFF.

V gene TRBV9 combines with J gene TRBJ2-7; the D is unclear. Germline CDR1 and CDR2: SGDLS and YYNGEE. Trimming shortened V by 3 bases and J by 3 bases, and 16 bases separated the two germline ends. CDR3 size: 15 residues. The CDR3 loop reads CASSATTAKFYEQYF. The CDR3 DNA is TGTGCCAGCAGCGCCACGACCGCCAAATTCTACGAGCAGTACTTC.

This rearrangement joins TRBV15 to TRBJ2-1; D gene ambiguous. This CDR3 has 15 amino acids. Germline V CDR1 and CDR2: LNHNV, YYDKDF (reference sequence). Trimming cost V 4 bases and J 0 bases, with 10 bases left between them. CDR3 DNA: TGTGCCACCAGCACCTCCCTGAGCTCCTACAATGAGCAGTTCTTC. Translating gives CATSTSLSSYNEQFF.

Concerning this clone itself: The same CDR3 also results from other DNA sequences found in this sample. The genes are TRBV27 and TRBJ2-1; D possibly corresponds to TRBD2 (5 bases). With 3 bases removed from V and 2 bases from J, the gap between germline ends came to 8 bases. This CDR3 is 14 amino acids long. Germline-derived CDR1 and CDR2 are MNHEY and SMNVEV (reference sequence). The CDR3 spells CASSFSGAYNEQFF. As DNA, the CDR3 is TGTGCCAGCAGTTTTTCCGGGGCCTACAATGAGCAGTTCTTC.

Here the CDR3 DNA reads TGTGCCAGCAGCTTAGAGGACGGCTACAATGAGCAGTTCTTC. Its protein product is CASSLEDGYNEQFF. V gene TRBV7-3 combines with J gene TRBJ2-1; no reliable D call. V was cut by 2 bases and J by 3 bases, with 8 bases left in between. The CDR3 consists of 14 residues. Per germline, CDR1 SGHTA and CDR2 FQGTGA.

V and J are TRBV19 and TRBJ2-7; no clear D gene. The CDR3 has 12 residues. Germline V gives CDR1 LNHDA, CDR2 SQIVND (reference sequence). Trimming shortened V by 5 bases and J by 4 bases, and 9 bases separated the two germline ends. CDR3 nucleotide sequence: TGTGCCAGTAGTCCCCCCGGGTACGAGCAGTACTTC. It is translated as CASSPPGYEQYF.

This chain uses TRBV6-5 with TRBJ2-2; 7 nucleotides agree with TRBD1. After removal of 2 bases from V and 8 bases from J, the junction contained 8 bases not matched to a gene. The CDR3 is made up of 15 amino acids. Germline V gene data show CDR1 as MNHEY and CDR2 as SVGAGI. CDR3 loop: CASSYPGTAVGELFF. CDR3 DNA: TGTGCCAGCAGTTACCCGGGGACAGCCGTGGGGGAGCTGTTTTTT.

J is TRBJ1-2 and V is TRBV5-6, with D tentatively TRBD1 (6 bases). This CDR3 is 17 amino acids long. Per the germline V gene, CDR1 is SGHDT and CDR2 is YYEEEE. V lost 3 bases and J lost 5, with 23 bases in between. The CDR3 is CASSSDEGQGRAYGYTF. CDR3 DNA sequence: TGTGCCAGCAGCTCCGATGAGGGGCAGGGGCGAGCTTATGGCTACACCTTC.

The gene calls are TRBV5-1 and TRBJ1-4; D is perhaps TRBD1 (6 bases). The germline V gene encodes CDR1 SGHRS and CDR2 YFSETQ. This CDR3 has 15 amino acids. V dropped 5 bases and J dropped 7 bases, with 18 bases sitting between them. The CDR3 protein is CASSRFSQGGEKLFF. The DNA of the CDR3 is TGCGCCAGCAGTCGATTTTCTCAAGGGGGTGAAAAACTGTTTTTT.

The V and J genes are TRBV2 and TRBJ2-5; TRBD1 agrees at 7 bases. Germline V CDR1 and CDR2: SNHLY, FYNNEI. Germline trimming cut 8 bases from V and 5 bases from J; bases unmatched to any gene: 11. CDR3 length: 14 amino acids. The CDR3 is CASGRDRGIETQYF. The CDR3 DNA reads TGTGCCAGCGGCCGGGACAGAGGAATCGAGACCCAGTACTTC.

This clone was picked up one time. The chain couples TRBV11-2 to TRBJ2-7; D is possibly TRBD2 (5 bases). CDR1 and CDR2 from the germline V gene are SGHAT and FQNNGV. V gave up 0 bases and J gave up 6 bases, with 12 bases separating them. The CDR3 consists of 14 residues. The CDR3: CASSLDRGSGEQYF. The CDR3 bases are TGTGCCAGCAGCTTAGATAGAGGGTCGGGCGAGCAGTACTTC.

Turning to this clone: Its ends do not fully match the called genes, so a read error is possible. The chain carries TRBV29-1 and TRBJ2-7; TRBD1 is a possible D gene (6 bases). Looked up from germline, CDR1 is SQVTM and CDR2 is ANQGSEA. The CDR3 totals 12 residues. CDR3 nucleotides: TGCAACCCGGGACACAGTCACCGGGCCCCCCCTTTC. Translated: CNPGHSHRAPPF.